Below are 17 T cell receptor beta chains sequenced from a single sample in a study of blood T cell repertoires in COVID-19. Sequencing was performed with immunoSEQ multiplex PCR; in TCRdb, only in-frame clones are kept and a portion is missing. The sample lists tens of thousands of clones; roughly three quarters were seen once. Source material: peripheral blood. The receptors here all came from a man between 65 and 79 years old with acute or convalescent COVID-19.

The chain combines TRBV4-1 with TRBJ1-5; D perhaps matches TRBD1 (6 bases). Trimming left V 0 bases short and J 5 bases short, with 14 bases between. Germline loops: CDR1 MGHRA, CDR2 YSYEKL. The CDR3 has 16 residues. CDR3 in amino acids: CASSQEPGVFYQPQHF. The CDR3 nucleotides are TGCGCCAGCAGCCAAGAGCCAGGGGTCTTTTATCAGCCCCAGCATTTT.

The chain employs TRBV4-2 and TRBJ2-7; tentatively, D is TRBD2 (5 bases). Deletions cut 0 bases from V and 2 bases from J, with 14 bases between. This CDR3 region has 16 residues. Germline CDR1 LGHNA, CDR2 YNFKEQ. In DNA, the CDR3 is TGTGCCAGCAGCCAAGATAGCGCGGCAAATGCCTACGAGCAGTACTTC. Residues: CASSQDSAANAYEQYF.

This rearrangement joins TRBV6-5 to TRBJ1-1; D uncertain. V was shortened by 4 bases and J by 0 bases, with 12 bases between the two germline ends. The CDR3 has 15 residues. The germline gives CDR1 MNHEY, CDR2 SVGAGI. For the CDR3, the DNA is TGTGCCAGCAGTTTGATGGGGAGCATGAACACTGAAGCTTTCTTT. It encodes CASSLMGSMNTEAFF.

This rearrangement joins TRBV2 to TRBJ1-5; perhaps TRBD1 as D (5 bases). This CDR3 is 14 amino acids long. The V end lost 3 bases, the J end lost 7 bases, and 13 bases lay between the germline ends. In germline, CDR1 is SNHLY, CDR2 FYNNEI. The CDR3 loop is CASSDGQGEQPQHF. CDR3 sequence (DNA): TGTGCCAGCAGTGATGGGCAGGGCGAACAGCCCCAGCATTTT.

The chain links TRBV25-1 to TRBJ1-2, with D uncertain. Germline CDR1 MGHDK, CDR2 SYGVNS. The CDR3 is made up of 14 amino acids. V lost 2 bases to trimming and J lost 8 bases, with 15 bases between them. CDR3 nucleotides: TGTGCCAGCAGTGAAATCCACGGGAGGAACGGCTACACCTTC. The encoded protein is CASSEIHGRNGYTF.

The chain carries TRBV4-3 and TRBJ2-2, with 7 bases aligning to TRBD1. Germline values: CDR1 LGHNA, CDR2 YSLEER. The CDR3 totals 16 residues. With V trimmed by 3 bases and J by 5 bases, 9 bases remained unmatched. Here the CDR3 DNA reads TGCGCCAGCAGCCAGGGACAGACTGGGTTAACCGGGGAGCTGTTTTTT. Translation: CASSQGQTGLTGELFF.

The gene calls are TRBV21-1 and TRBJ1-5; the D call TRBD1 from the table was never checked on the DNA. TRBV21-1 is reported as a pseudogene. This CDR3 comprises 16 residues. The CDR3 is CASSKAVWPYHQPQHF. Here the CDR3 DNA reads TGTGCCAGCAGCAAGGCCGTTTGGCCGTACCATCAGCCCCAGCATTTT.

V and J are TRBV5-5 and TRBJ2-6; unclear D gene. Germline assignment: CDR1 SGHKS and CDR2 YYEKEE (reference sequence). The CDR3 covers 14 residues. V lost 3 bases and J 3 bases, leaving 7 bases between the germline ends. The chain's CDR3 is CASSSPLGANVLTF. The CDR3 DNA reads as TGTGCCAGCAGCTCTCCACTTGGGGCCAACGTCCTGACTTTC. The full variable domain, its missing parts supplied by reference TRBV5-5 and TRBJ2-6, is DAGVTQSPTHLIKTRGQQVTLRCSPISGHKSVSWYQQVLGQGPQFIFQYYEKEERGRGNFPDRFSARQFPNYSSELNVNALLLGDSALYLCASSSPLGANVLTFGAGSRLTVL.

The V gene is TRBV7-9, the J gene TRBJ1-2, with 8 bases lining up with TRBD1. There are 17 residues in the CDR3. Germline V lookup: CDR1 SEHNR, CDR2 FQNEAQ (reference sequence). The trim removed 1 base at V and 6 bases at J, leaving 13 bases unmatched. CDR3 coding DNA: TGTGCCAGCAGCTTAGAGAGACAGGGGAATAGCGTCCATGGCTACACCTTC. Its protein is CASSLERQGNSVHGYTF.

The J gene is TRBJ1-1, the V gene TRBV2, with D possibly being TRBD1 (6 bases). CDR3 length equals 14 residues. Germline CDR1 SNHLY, CDR2 FYNNEI. V was shortened by 6 bases and J by 0 bases, with 11 bases between the two germline ends. In DNA, the CDR3 is TGTGCCAGCAGAGGACAGCCGATGAACACTGAAGCTTTCTTT. Its translation is CASRGQPMNTEAFF.

This clone showed up just once. The chain uses TRBV9 and TRBJ1-2, with TRBD1 as a possible D gene (5 bases). The CDR3 runs to 16 residues. Between the trimmed V and J ends, which lost 3 bases and 7 bases, there was a span of 22 bases. Germline V lookup: CDR1 SGDLS, CDR2 YYNGEE. CDR3 sequence reads: CASSAHRTRFLTGYTF. The CDR3, as DNA: TGTGCCAGCAGCGCGCACAGGACCCGGTTCTTAACTGGCTACACCTTC.

J is TRBJ1-4 and V is TRBV5-1, with D possibly being TRBD1 (6 bases). Germline V gene sequence: CDR1 SGHRS, CDR2 YFSETQ. The CDR3 spans 16 residues. V was trimmed by 0 bases and J by 1 base, leaving 10 bases between them. The CDR3 DNA is TGCGCCAGCAGCTTGGCTGGGGGCCAAACTAATGAAAAACTGTTTTTT. Residues: CASSLAGGQTNEKLFF.

The genes are TRBV5-1 and TRBJ2-1, with a possible D match to TRBD2 (5 bases). Germline V gene lookup returns CDR1 SGHRS and CDR2 YFSETQ. The CDR3 runs to 14 residues. Trimming took 1 base from V and 8 from J, leaving 13 bases between them. Here the CDR3 DNA reads TGCGCCAGCAGCTTGTTAGTGGGTAGCGATGAGCAGTTCTTC. This encodes CASSLLVGSDEQFF.

This rearrangement joins TRBV6-5 to TRBJ1-2, with a weak D call TRBD1 (6 bases). V dropped 4 bases and J dropped 4 bases, with 16 bases sitting between them. Germline lookup yields CDR1 MNHEY and CDR2 SVGAGI. This CDR3 is 15 amino acids long. The CDR3 sequence: CASSSKTGRGYGYTF. The CDR3 DNA reads TGTGCCAGCAGTTCCAAAACGGGCAGGGGCTATGGCTACACCTTC.

The sample holds a few counts of this clone. This chain joins TRBV3-1 (or the pseudogene TRBV3-2) and TRBJ2-1, with a tentative D call TRBD2 (5 bases). Per germline, CDR1 LGHDT and CDR2 YNNKEL (reference sequence). This CDR3 comprises 11 residues. The ends were cut back, 8 bases at V and 3 bases at J, with 5 bases in the middle. CDR3 region: CASGSYNEQFF. The CDR3 DNA follows: TGTGCCAGCGGGAGCTACAATGAGCAGTTCTTC.

The rearrangement uses TRBV14 and TRBJ1-4; 9 bases fit TRBD1. The length of the CDR3 is 14 residues. The germline V gene has CDR1 SGHDN and CDR2 FVKESK. J lost 8 bases, V lost 3 bases, and 4 bases had no gene match. The CDR3 spells CASSQDRGGEKLFF. CDR3 bases: TGTGCCAGCAGCCAGGACAGGGGAGGCGAAAAACTGTTTTTT.

V and J are TRBV5-4 and TRBJ1-6, with a weak D call TRBD1 (6 bases). V was cut by 4 bases and J by 10 bases, with 12 bases left in between. CDR1 SGHNT and CDR2 YYREEE come from the germline V gene (reference sequence). The CDR3 covers 13 residues. CDR3 DNA: TGTGCCAGCAGCATACAGGGAACCTCACCCCTCCACTTT. As protein: CASSIQGTSPLHF.